Shown below are 3 T cell receptor beta chains from a single sample sequenced in a study of radiotherapy plus CTLA-4 blockade in lung cancer. Clones were sequenced by immunoSEQ multiplex PCR, and TCRdb holds only the in-frame ones, with some missing. The table shows 60,000 to 75,000 clones, with roughly three quarters occurring only once. The material was peripheral blood, obtained from a patient treated with radiotherapy plus ipilimumab. All receptors derive from a human donor with non-small cell lung cancer whose response to radiotherapy plus ipilimumab could not be evaluated. Some clones in this sample may be carry-over from other donors' samples.

CDR3 bases: TGTGCCAGCAGTCCGCTAGCGGCGGACACAGATACGCAGTATTTT. It is translated as CASSPLAADTDTQYF. The chain has TRBV11-3 and TRBJ2-3; 7 bases are a match to TRBD2. The CDR3 has 15 amino acids. Germline trimming cut 6 bases from V and 2 bases from J; bases unmatched to any gene: 8. CDR1 is SGHNT, CDR2 YENEEA, per germline.

The rearrangement joins TRBV11-3 to TRBJ1-2; D remains unclear. V lost 7 bases to trimming and J lost 3 bases, with 24 bases between them. CDR1 and CDR2 from the germline V gene are SGHNT and YENEEA. This CDR3 comprises 17 residues. The CDR3 here is CASTLSRRVPADYGYTF. Here the CDR3 DNA reads TGTGCCAGCACCCTGTCAAGGCGGGTCCCAGCGGACTATGGCTACACCTTC.

This sequence joins TRBV14 and TRBJ2-7, with D perhaps TRBD1 (5 bases). The CDR3 consists of 17 residues. Germline-derived CDR1 and CDR2 are SGHDN and FVKESK. Trimming cost V 5 bases and J 4 bases, with 24 bases left between them. CDR3 bases: TGTGCCAGCAGCTTGACAGCCTGGGGCCTTACCTCTTACGAGCAGTACTTC. This translates into CASSLTAWGLTSYEQYF.